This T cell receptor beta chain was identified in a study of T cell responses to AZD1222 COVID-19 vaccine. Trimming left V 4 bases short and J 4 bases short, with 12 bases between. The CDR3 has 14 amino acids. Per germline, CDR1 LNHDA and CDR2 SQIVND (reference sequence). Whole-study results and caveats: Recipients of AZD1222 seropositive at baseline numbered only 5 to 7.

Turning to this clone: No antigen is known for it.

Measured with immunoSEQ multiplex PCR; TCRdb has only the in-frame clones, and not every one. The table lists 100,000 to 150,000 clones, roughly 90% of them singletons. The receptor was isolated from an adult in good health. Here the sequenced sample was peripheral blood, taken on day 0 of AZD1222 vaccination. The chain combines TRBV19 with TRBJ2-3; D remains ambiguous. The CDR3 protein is CASSTRRSADTQYF. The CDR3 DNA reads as TGTGCCAGTAGTACCCGGCGGTCCGCAGATACGCAGTATTTT. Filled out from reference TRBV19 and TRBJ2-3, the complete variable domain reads DGGITQSPKYLFRKEGQNVTLSCEQNLNHDAMYWYRQDPGQGLRLIYYSQIVNDFQKGDIAEGYSVSREKKESFPLTVTSAQKNPTAFYLCASSTRRSADTQYFGPGTRLTVL.